These 5 T cell receptor beta chains came from one sample sequenced in a study of blood T cell repertoires in COVID-19. TCRdb keeps only in-frame clones here, not all; method: immunoSEQ multiplex PCR. The sample yields roughly 520,000 clones, around nine tenths seen once. The sample taken for sequencing was PBMCs or T cells enriched from blood (not recorded which). The source of these receptors is a woman aged 40-49 years who had recovered from COVID-19.

The gene calls are TRBV29-1 and TRBJ1-1; a weak D match, TRBD1 (6 bases). The CDR3 totals 14 residues. Germline V gives CDR1 SQVTM, CDR2 ANQGSEA. V shed 6 bases and J shed 5 bases, with 19 bases lying between them. CDR3 loop: CSVVDSPRRTEAFF. CDR3 nucleotides: TGCAGCGTCGTGGACAGCCCCAGGAGGACTGAAGCTTTCTTT.

This chain uses TRBV4-1 with TRBJ2-4, with 8 positions matching TRBD1. There are 15 residues in the CDR3. J gave up 1 base and V 3 bases, and 2 bases lay outside the gene matches. CDR1 is MGHRA, CDR2 YSYEKL, per germline. CDR3 sequence reads: CASSQDRVAKNIQYF. CDR3 DNA sequence: TGCGCCAGCAGCCAGGACAGGGTTGCCAAAAACATTCAGTACTTC.

This chain uses TRBV2 with TRBJ2-2; TRBD1 might be the D (5 bases). Looked up from germline, CDR1 is SNHLY and CDR2 is FYNNEI. V lost 8 bases, J lost 6 bases, and 19 bases lay in between. The CDR3 totals 15 residues. DNA of the CDR3: TGTGCCAGCCAACAGGAAAAGGGAACACCCGGGGAGCTGTTTTTT. It encodes CASQQEKGTPGELFF.

The chain has TRBV27 and TRBJ1-1, with D unresolved. The V gene lost 7 bases and the J gene lost 1 base, with 4 bases spanning the gap. The CDR3 covers 11 residues. The germline gives CDR1 MNHEY, CDR2 SMNVEV (reference sequence). CDR3 in DNA: TGTGCCAGCAAAGCGAACACTGAAGCTTTCTTT. It is translated as CASKANTEAFF.

The rearrangement joins TRBV20-1 to TRBJ2-3; 7 bases fit TRBD1. Losses at the gene ends were 3 bases for V and 6 bases for J; bases not matched to a gene: 9. From germline, CDR1 is DFQATT and CDR2 SNEGSKA (reference sequence). CDR3 length equals 14 residues. CDR3 nucleotides: TGCAGTGCTAGTACACAGGGGTTCACGGATACGCAGTATTTT. It translates to CSASTQGFTDTQYF.